This entry concerns a single TCR beta chain. The antigen remains unidentified. The data originate from a study of T cells in Graves' hyperthyroidism and ophthalmopathy. Study information: Upon initial diagnosis and before any treatment, peripheral blood was collected. Findings and caveats of the study: Ophthalmopathy, which appeared later, was predicted by the model a median 6.5 months before onset.

Duration under 3 months, a NOSPECS grade of at least 4, and a Clinical Activity Score of at least 3 characterized the ophthalmopathy patients. PBMCs stemmed from over 7.5 ml fresh peripheral blood. What was amplified from RNA transcripts were TCR beta CDR3 regions. Initially, a first-round RT-PCR of the TCR CDR3 employed the HTBI primer set. Each CDR3 protein is one row after TCRdb ran MiXCR on the multiplex PCR reads. Of 450,000 to 550,000 distinct CDR3 sequences listed, roughly 25% are singletons. The CDR3 sequence is 15 residues long. CDR1 and CDR2 (germline): MNHNS, SASEGT. V dropped 5 bases and J dropped 4 bases, with 17 bases sitting between them.

The receptor comes from a woman aged 25 to 39 with Graves' ophthalmopathy. Sample: blood. The chain combines TRBV6-1 with TRBJ1-1; a possible D gene is TRBD1 (6 bases). CDR3: CASSKTQGKGTEAFF. The DNA for the CDR3 is TGTGCCAGCAGTAAGACACAGGGAAAGGGCACTGAAGCTTTCTTT.